This paragraph reports one T cell receptor (beta chain). The antigen it recognizes is unknown. Within one base of it there is no much larger clone, and no base qualities were kept. The data derive from a study of T-cell reconstitution after alpha-beta-depleted transplantation in children (dated by TCRdb to 2016 to 2018). Broadly, across the study: T-cell immune reconstitution after TCRalphabeta/CD19-depleted allogeneic hematopoietic cell transplantation in children was quantitatively tracked in the study by means of TCR repertoire profiling.

Libraries were made using PCR. The sequencer listed for this sample is Illumina HiSeq 2500. TCR library preparation used molecular barcoding, with unique molecular identifiers applied to normalize quantification of the TCRbeta repertoire. TCRdb passed the public sequencing reads through fastp at Q25 and MiXCR, retaining productive beta sequences. Rows with one shared CDR3 protein collapse into an entry with the most common genes and DNA. For this sample there are about 360,000 distinct CDR3 sequences; about an eighth appear just once. 3.5% to 4.5% of the sample belongs to the ten largest clones. The receptor's source is a human donor who donated a stem cell graft to a child with Fanconi anemia. The sample was PBMCs, taken from the stem cell graft.

The DNA is as follows: TGCAGTGCTAGAGCTTGGTCAGGGTATGAGACCCAGTACTTC. Translated, it reads CSARAWSGYETQYF. The chain employs TRBV20-1 and TRBJ2-5; matching of 5 bases hints at TRBD1 as the D gene. The junction shows trimming of 1 base on V and 5 bases on J, plus 14 bases between the germline ends. The germline V gene (reference sequence) provides CDR1 DFQATT and CDR2 SNEGSKA. Including cysteine and phenylalanine, the CDR3 has 14 amino acids. The entry retains the CDR3 DNA only, 42 bases that are in frame from base 1.